This TCR beta chain was observed in a study of cytomegalovirus exposure and HLA in healthy donors. Study conclusions and caveats: Later analysis showed TCR association rates varying by HLA locus, highest for DRB1 and lowest for HLA-C. When analyzed later, a missense DCLRE1C variant was found to be linked to TCR beta V- and J-gene trimming. The productive fraction for most TCR beta V segments was about 87% or about 30% in an earlier analysis.

PCR was performed using 60 Vbeta and 13 Jbeta primers. Original data processing: Around 80 million unique TCR beta chains, approximately 11 million of them shared, were counted by a later analysis. Profiled with immunoSEQ multiplex PCR; TCRdb holds only in-frame clones, not every one. That table gives V, J and clone size, and the DNA gave D and trimming. The sample holds some 130,000 clones; about four fifths are singletons and the top ten take 1.5% to 2.5%. To note about this clone: What it binds is unknown.

The receptor's source is a man younger than 30 in good health and CMV-seronegative. Sequenced sample: PBMCs.

In DNA, the CDR3 is TGTGCCAGCAGTATTGGTGGGAGGGAGACCCAGTACTTC. Protein sequence: CASSIGGRETQYF. The gene calls are TRBV27 and TRBJ2-5, with a weak D call TRBD2 (6 bases). This CDR3 has 13 residues. Trimming cost V 5 bases and J 5 bases, with 12 bases left between them. Looked up from germline, CDR1 is MNHEY and CDR2 is SMNVEV (reference sequence).